Presented here are 30 T cell receptor beta chains from one specimen sequenced in a study of Tregs in tolerant kidney transplant recipients. The nonmyeloablative bone marrow transplants came from related graft donors, with transient mixed chimerism. Libraries were prepared by immunoSEQ multiplex PCR; TCRdb keeps only in-frame clonotypes and omits some of them. The clone table shows approximately 30,000 clones, with the ten largest holding approximately 1.9%. The material was CD4+ T cells from blood (PBMCs), obtained 24 months after the transplant. These receptors were taken from a human patient who received a combined kidney and bone marrow transplant. Some of these T cells may belong to the graft donor.

Concerning this clone itself: The missing CDR3 end, 3 residues past where the read stops, is filled in from the germline J gene. V and J are TRBV18 and TRBJ2-1; TRBD1 is a possible D gene (5 bases). The length of the CDR3 is 16 residues. Trimming stripped 0 bases from V and 4 bases from J, with 13 bases between. CDR1 is KGHSH and CDR2 is LQKENI in the germline V gene. The CDR3: CASSPPNRPDYNEQFF. Incomplete CDR3 DNA: TGTGCCAGCTCACCACCGAACAGGCCAGATTACAATGAG.

Comments on this clone: Sequencing ends 3 residues short of the CDR3 end; the germline J gene provides the rest. The chain has TRBV5-1 and TRBJ2-3; D unclear. The CDR3 sequence is 14 residues long. V lost 2 bases and J lost 0, with 7 bases in between. Germline V gene lookup returns CDR1 SGHRS and CDR2 YFSETQ. The CDR3 bases that were read are TGCGCCAGCAGCTTTGACGGGAGCACAGATACG. This gives the protein CASSFDGSTDT. The full CDR3 reads CASSFDGSTDTQYF.

CDR3 in amino acids: CASSYGGQGGYGYTF. Incomplete CDR3 DNA: TGTGCCAGCAGTTACGGCGGACAGGGTGGCTATGGC. The chain links TRBV6-2 or TRBV6-3 to TRBJ1-2, with TRBD1 matching over 8 bases. Coverage ceases 3 residues before the CDR3 finishes, and the germline J gene fills in the end. The CDR3 has 15 amino acids. Germline CDR1 and CDR2: MNHEY and SVGEGT. V lost 2 bases to trimming and J lost 4 bases; unmatched junction nucleotides: 6.

Concerning this clone: The CDR3 goes on 3 residues after the read ends, and that part is filled in from the germline J gene. The rearrangement joins TRBV19 to TRBJ2-1; TRBD2 aligns across 11 bases. Per the germline V gene, CDR1 is LNHDA and CDR2 is SQIVND (reference sequence). The length of the CDR3 is 15 residues. V shed 6 bases and J 2 bases; nucleotides not matched to a gene: 3. Incomplete CDR3 DNA: TGTGCCAGTAGGATGACTAGCGGGACCTACAATGAG. This gives the protein CASRMTSGTYNE. The CDR3, in full, reads CASRMTSGTYNEQFF.

On this clone: The DNA ends 3 residues before the CDR3 does, and the rest of the CDR3 is filled in from the germline J gene. The chain combines TRBV7-7 with TRBJ2-5; weak D call: TRBD1 (5 bases). CDR3 length: 13 amino acids. Trimming cost V 5 bases and J 2 bases, with 9 bases left between them. Germline V gene sequence: CDR1 SSHAT, CDR2 FNYEAQ (reference sequence). The covered CDR3 bases are TGTGCCAGCAGCCTGACAGAACAAGAGACC. It encodes CASSLTEQET. The full CDR3 sequence reads CASSLTEQETQYF.

With respect to this clone: The read finishes 3 residues shy of the CDR3 end, and the germline J gene is used to complete it. The chain recombines TRBV29-1 with TRBJ2-4; TRBD1 aligns across 12 bases. CDR3 length equals 12 residues. Germline V gives CDR1 SQVTM, CDR2 ANQGSEA. The DNA read from the CDR3 is TGCAGCCTGGGGGGACAGGGGGCTGAT. Protein: CSLGGQGAD. The full CDR3 is CSLGGQGADQYF.

Comments on this clone: The read ends 3 residues early relative to the CDR3; the germline J gene fills the gap. The chain uses TRBV6-2 or TRBV6-3 and TRBJ2-3, with 12 nucleotides matching TRBD1. This CDR3 is 15 amino acids long. The junction had 7 bases not matched to a gene; V was cut back by 8 bases and J by 4 bases. The germline gives CDR1 MNHEY, CDR2 SVGEGT. CDR3 region: CASGTGTGGPDTQYF. CDR3 bases read: TGTGCCAGCGGTACCGGGACAGGGGGCCCAGATACG.

A note on this clone: The read finishes 3 residues shy of the CDR3 end, and the germline J gene is used to complete it. V gene TRBV24-1 combines with J gene TRBJ1-3; unclear D gene. The germline CDR1 and CDR2 sequences are KGHDR and SFDVKD. Trimming left V 2 bases short and J 0 bases short, with 7 bases between. This CDR3 region has 15 residues. CDR3 in amino acids: CATSDSSDSGNTIYF. Partial CDR3 DNA: TGTGCCACCAGTGATTCTAGTGACTCTGGAAACACC.

As for this clone: The DNA ends 3 residues before the CDR3 does, and the rest of the CDR3 is filled in from the germline J gene. The chain couples TRBV6-1 to TRBJ2-2, with a tentative D call TRBD2 (6 bases). The V gene lost 1 base and the J gene lost 6 bases, with 15 bases spanning the gap. This CDR3 comprises 16 residues. The germline CDR1 and CDR2 sequences are MNHNS and SASEGT. The CDR3 loop is CASSEGSPWGAGELFF. The CDR3 bases that were read are TGTGCCAGCAGTGAAGGTTCTCCTTGGGGGGCCGGGGAG.

On this clone: The read terminates 3 residues ahead of where the CDR3 ends, so the germline J gene completes it. The chain carries TRBV18 and TRBJ1-1, with a tentative D call TRBD1 (5 bases). The CDR3 covers 14 residues. Trimming took off 3 bases at V and 4 bases at J, with 12 bases between the two ends. Germline CDR1 KGHSH, CDR2 LQKENI. The CDR3 loop is CASSPTGGVTEAFF. CDR3 DNA, as far as it was read: TGTGCCAGCTCACCCACCGGAGGGGTCACTGAA.

On this clone: The read ends 3 residues before the CDR3 terminus; that terminus is restored from the germline J gene. The V gene is TRBV15, the J gene TRBJ2-7; D is ambiguous. Looked up from germline, CDR1 is LNHNV and CDR2 is YYDKDF (reference sequence). V was clipped by 5 bases and J by 3 bases, with 11 bases between them. This CDR3 has 13 residues. CDR3 protein: CATSLDNFYEQYF. The covered CDR3 bases are TGTGCCACCAGCCTTGACAATTTCTACGAG.

On this clone itself: The read comes to an end 3 residues before the CDR3 does, leaving the germline J gene to fill in the end. The chain uses TRBV18 and TRBJ2-1; the D gene is possibly TRBD2 (6 bases). The germline gives CDR1 KGHSH, CDR2 LQKENI. The length of the CDR3 is 14 residues. V was pared by 6 bases and J by 8 bases, with 17 bases between. The CDR3 DNA, read in part, is TGTGCCAGCTCTCTCCGGGACTTGGCCGATGAG. Translated, it gives CASSLRDLADE. The full CDR3 protein reads CASSLRDLADEQFF.

Worth noting for this clone: Read coverage stops 3 residues before the CDR3 terminus; the germline J gene supplies the remainder. This chain uses TRBV6-1 with TRBJ1-3, with TRBD1 matching 7 bases. The CDR3 is 15 residues long. J was trimmed by 0 bases and V by 1 base; bases with no gene match: 0. Germline CDR1 reads MNHNS; CDR2 reads SASEGT. The covered CDR3 bases are TGTGCCAGCAGTGAAGACAGGGGCTCTGGAAACACC. Residues: CASSEDRGSGNT. The full CDR3 protein is CASSEDRGSGNTIYF.

Note on this clone: Read coverage stops 3 residues before the CDR3 terminus; the germline J gene supplies the remainder. This chain links TRBV19 with TRBJ2-4; no reliable D call. Between the trimmed V and J ends, which lost 6 bases and 9 bases, there was a span of 15 bases. Germline-derived CDR1 and CDR2 are LNHDA and SQIVND (reference sequence). The CDR3 loop spans 13 amino acids. The CDR3 reads CASRVEGSVIQYF. The sequenced CDR3 bases are TGTGCCAGTAGGGTGGAAGGGTCTGTCATT.

Notes on this clone: The observed sequence ends 3 residues before the CDR3 terminus, with the missing tail filled in from the germline J gene. The chain couples TRBV19 to TRBJ2-3; 9 bases fit TRBD2. CDR1 LNHDA and CDR2 SQIVND come from the germline V gene (reference sequence). The CDR3 has 14 residues. V lost 10 bases and J lost 0; bases outside the gene matches: 5. The CDR3 DNA, read in part, is TGTGCCACCTCTAGCGGGATTAGCACAGATACG. Amino acids: CATSSGISTDT. The CDR3 reads in full as CATSSGISTDTQYF. The whole variable domain, filled in from reference TRBV19 and TRBJ2-3, reads DGGITQSPKYLFRKEGQNVTLSCEQNLNHDAMYWYRQDPGQGLRLIYYSQIVNDFQKGDIAEGYSVSREKKESFPLTVTSAQKNPTAFYLCATSSGISTDTQYFGPGTRLTVL.

Points on this clone: The read ends 3 residues shy of where the CDR3 ends; the end is completed using the germline J gene. This chain uses TRBV18 with TRBJ2-3, with D maybe TRBD2 (5 bases). The V end was cut by 3 bases, the J end by 4 bases, with 17 bases between. CDR1 and CDR2 (germline): KGHSH, LQKENI. The CDR3 has 16 residues. Incomplete CDR3 DNA: TGTGCCAGCTCACCCCAGGCAGGAGGCGGGTCAGATACG. Amino acids: CASSPQAGGGSDT. The full-length CDR3 reads as CASSPQAGGGSDTQYF. Drawing the rest from reference TRBV18 and TRBJ2-3, the complete variable domain is NAGVMQNPRHLVRRRGQEARLRCSPMKGHSHVYWYRQLPEEGLKFMVYLQKENIIDESGMPKERFSAEFPKEGPSILRIQQVVRGDSAAYFCASSPQAGGGSDTQYFGPGTRLTVL.

On this clone itself: The CDR3 end is not reached by the read, which stops 3 residues before it; the germline J gene fills it in. This chain joins TRBV7-9 and TRBJ2-1; tentatively, D is TRBD2 (6 bases). CDR1 and CDR2 (germline): SEHNR, FQNEAQ (reference sequence). The V end lost 5 bases, the J end lost 4 bases, and 12 bases lay between the germline ends. The CDR3 contains 14 residues. CDR3: CASSLHGTYNEQFF. CDR3 DNA (partial): TGTGCCAGCAGCCTCCACGGGACTTACAATGAG.

As to this clone: The read falls 3 residues short of the CDR3 end, and the missing part is taken from the germline J gene. The chain uses TRBV12-5 and TRBJ2-2; 9 bases match TRBD1. The CDR3 is made up of 15 amino acids. The germline gives CDR1 LGHNT, CDR2 FRNRAP. The V and J ends lost 4 bases and 3 bases, in that order; junction bases with no gene match: 3. Partial CDR3 DNA: TGTGCTAGTGGTTGGGGGACAGGGCACACCGGGGAG. This gives the protein CASGWGTGHTGE. From start to end, the CDR3 is CASGWGTGHTGELFF. The entire variable domain, with the rest obtained from reference TRBV12-5 and TRBJ2-2, is as follows: DARVTQTPRHKVTEMGQEVTMRCQPILGHNTVFWYRQTMMQGLELLAYFRNRAPLDDSGMPKDRFSAEMPDATLATLKIQPSEPRDSAVYFCASGWGTGHTGELFFGEGSRLTVL.

As regards this clone: The read comes to an end 3 residues before the CDR3 does, leaving the germline J gene to fill in the end. V and J are TRBV7-8 and TRBJ2-1; TRBD1 might be the D (7 bases). Trimming removed 1 base at V and 4 bases at J, with 11 bases between. This CDR3 comprises 15 residues. Germline CDR1 reads SGHVS; CDR2 reads FQNEAQ. The CDR3 here is CASSLGRGQYNEQFF. Incomplete CDR3 DNA: TGTGCCAGCAGCTTAGGGCGGGGACAGTACAATGAG.

On this clone: The CDR3 end lies 3 residues beyond the end of the read and is filled in from the germline J gene. This chain joins TRBV14 and TRBJ1-4; possible D gene TRBD1, 5 bases. The length of the CDR3 is 15 residues. V dropped 2 bases and J dropped 8 bases, with 15 bases sitting between them. The germline CDR1 and CDR2 sequences are SGHDN and FVKESK. CDR3 residues: CASSQRQRTYEKLFF. Incomplete CDR3 DNA: TGTGCCAGCAGCCAAAGACAGAGAACCTACGAAAAA.

Comments on this clone: Coverage ceases 3 residues before the CDR3 finishes, and the germline J gene fills in the end. The V gene is TRBV12-3 or TRBV12-4, the J gene TRBJ1-6; D remains unclear. Trimming left V 3 bases short and J 5 bases short, with 5 bases between. This CDR3 comprises 13 residues. The CDR3 sequence is CASSFVDNSPLHF. CDR3 DNA, as far as it was read: TGTGCCAGCAGTTTTGTCGATAATTCACCC.

Details on this clone: The missing CDR3 end, 3 residues past where the read stops, is filled in from the germline J gene. The chain employs TRBV19 and TRBJ2-5; 11 nucleotides agree with TRBD2. J lost 2 bases, V lost 3 bases, and 5 bases had no gene match. There are 16 residues in the CDR3. Germline assignment: CDR1 LNHDA and CDR2 SQIVND (reference sequence). The sequenced CDR3 bases are TGTGCCAGTAGTATTTTGCTAGCGGGAGGACAAGAGACC. Translating it yields CASSILLAGGQET. The full CDR3 is CASSILLAGGQETQYF.

A word on this clone: From the germline J gene comes the end of the CDR3, since the read stops 3 residues before it. V gene TRBV20-1 combines with J gene TRBJ2-7; D may be TRBD1 (5 bases). Germline CDR1 and CDR2: DFQATT and SNEGSKA (reference sequence). The CDR3 loop spans 13 amino acids. Trimming took 3 bases from V and 2 from J, leaving 11 bases between them. CDR3 protein: CSASTGQTYEQYF. The sequenced part of the CDR3 DNA is TGCAGTGCTAGTACAGGTCAAACCTACGAG.

Concerning this clone: With the read ending 3 residues before the CDR3 end, the germline J gene is used to fill in that end. The J gene is TRBJ2-1, the V gene TRBV7-3; 7 nucleotides agree with TRBD2. The V gene's germline CDR1 is SGHTA and CDR2 FQGTGA. The CDR3 has 15 residues. V shed 3 bases, J shed 6 bases, and the junction held 8 bases outside the gene matches. The CDR3 sequence is CASSLGLAAPNEQFF. The CDR3 bases that were read are TGTGCCAGCAGCTTGGGTCTAGCGGCCCCCAATGAG.

As concerns this clone: Read data end 3 residues before the CDR3 end; the end is taken from the germline J gene. J is TRBJ2-1 and V is TRBV24-1; 7 nucleotides align to TRBD1. The CDR3 consists of 15 residues. The V gene's germline CDR1 is KGHDR and CDR2 SFDVKD. Trimming at V came to 4 bases and at J to 6 bases, leaving 8 bases not matched to a gene. Here the CDR3 reads CATSDRGGTTNEQFF. CDR3 DNA (partial): TGTGCCACCAGTGACCGAGGGGGCACGACCAATGAG.

About this clone: The read halts 3 residues ahead of the CDR3 end, with the missing end drawn from the germline J gene. The chain uses TRBV7-2 and TRBJ2-5; tentatively, D is TRBD1 (6 bases). V shed 7 bases and J shed 1 base, with 13 bases lying between them. Per the germline V gene, CDR1 is SGHTA and CDR2 is FQGNSA. CDR3 size: 14 residues. CDR3 residues: CASTLNRAQETQYF. The covered CDR3 bases are TGTGCCAGCACCCTGAACAGGGCCCAAGAGACC.

On this clone itself: The CDR3 goes on 3 residues after the read ends, and that part is filled in from the germline J gene. The V and J genes are TRBV5-1 and TRBJ1-2; a possible D gene is TRBD1 (6 bases). The germline CDR1 and CDR2 sequences are SGHRS and YFSETQ. This CDR3 is built from 14 residues. Trimming took off 0 bases at V and 6 bases at J, with 12 bases between the two ends. The DNA read from the CDR3 is TGCGCCAGCAGCTTGGTACAGGGCTTGGATGGC. Protein product: CASSLVQGLDG. The complete CDR3 sequence is CASSLVQGLDGYTF.

Worth noting for this clone: The CDR3 extends 3 residues past the end of the read, so its final part is completed from the germline J gene. This rearrangement joins TRBV7-6 to TRBJ1-2; 9 nucleotides match TRBD1. With 2 bases clipped from V and 0 bases from J, the junction kept 10 bases outside the gene matches. The V gene's germline CDR1 is SGHVS and CDR2 FNYEAQ. CDR3 length: 18 residues. The part of the CDR3 DNA that was read is TGTGCCAGCAGCTTAAGGCCGGGACAGGGAGTCTCTAACTATGGC. Translation gives CASSLRPGQGVSNYG. The CDR3 reads in full as CASSLRPGQGVSNYGYTF.

About this clone: The read terminates 3 residues before the CDR3 end, so the remaining end is supplied by the germline J gene. V is TRBV27 and J is TRBJ2-7, with a weak D call TRBD1 (5 bases). Trimming removed 3 bases from V and 4 bases from J, with 19 bases in between. The CDR3 length is 16 residues. In germline, CDR1 is MNHEY, CDR2 SMNVEV (reference sequence). The DNA read from the CDR3 is TGTGCCAGCAGTTTTCGCTGGCTGGGGCCCGGGTACGAG. Translation gives CASSFRWLGPGYE. The complete CDR3 reads CASSFRWLGPGYEQYF.

On this clone: Coverage ceases 3 residues before the CDR3 finishes, and the germline J gene fills in the end. The chain recombines TRBV20-1 with TRBJ1-5, with D maybe TRBD1 (6 bases). V lost 6 bases to trimming and J lost 7 bases, with 19 bases between them. The CDR3 runs to 14 residues. Looked up from germline, CDR1 is DFQATT and CDR2 is SNEGSKA (reference sequence). CDR3 region: CSADWRGRGQPQHF. The part of the CDR3 DNA that was read is TGCAGTGCGGATTGGAGGGGAAGGGGGCAGCCC.